This T cell receptor (beta chain) was observed in a study of T-cell memory formation after mild COVID-19. About the research overall: Each donor largely had its own TCR clusters.

This clonotype was found a few times. The CDR3 runs to 16 residues. TCRdb analysed the 5' RACE reads with MiXCR anew, one entry per CDR3 protein. Here the sample spans hundreds of thousands of distinct CDR3 sequences, 15% to 20% being singletons. The receptor's source is a man aged 18 to 29 who had mild COVID-19 (a few samples of this study predate the infection). Cell type and time point are not known. The sequenced material came from PBMCs or a T cell subset sorted from them (not recorded which). This chain connects TRBV21-1 to TRBJ2-1; TRBD2 is taken as the D call from the table, unchecked against the DNA. TRBV21-1 is a pseudogene locus. In DNA form, the CDR3 reads TGTGCCAGCAGCAAAGGGGTGGCGGGGAGACACAATGAGCAGTTCTTC. As protein: CASSKGVAGRHNEQFF.